This is a list of T cell receptor beta chains from one sample in a study of CD4 T cells in relation to SARS-CoV-2 and coronaviruses. Their recognized antigens are unknown. Repertoires were generated with immunoSEQ multiplex PCR, while TCRdb's copy carries only in-frame clones and drops some. The sample holds approximately 20,000 clones, 60% to 85% seen once. What was sequenced was CD4+ T cells from PBMCs, cultured in vitro. The receptor set was obtained from a human donor in good health. The CDR3 runs from the conserved cysteine through the conserved F or W. A D gene is named only where the DNA matches it firmly. Expanded clones get a size class; other rows say once, few or many, or leave the size out.

v_gene,abundance,d_gene,j_gene,CDR3nt,CDR3aa
TRBV18,-,TRBD1,TRBJ2-1,TGTGCCAGCTCACCTCCGGGACAGAAGAGCTACAATGAGCAGTTCTTC,CASSPPGQKSYNEQFF
TRBV10-1,-,TRBD1,TRBJ2-1,TGCGCCAGCAGTGACCCGGGACAGGGAGGGAATGAGCAGTTCTTC,CASSDPGQGGNEQFF
TRBV30,-,TRBD1,TRBJ2-7,TGTGCCTGTACCGCAGGGGGCTACGAGCAGTACTTC,CACTAGGYEQYF
TRBV20-1,-,TRBD2,TRBJ2-7,TGCAGTGCTAGTCTCCAGCGCGGGAGCTACGAGCAGTACTTC,CSASLQRGSYEQYF
TRBV6-6,-,TRBD1,TRBJ1-5,TGTGCCAGCAGCCGACAGGGGAATCAGCCCCAGCATTTT,CASSRQGNQPQHF
TRBV7-3,-,-,TRBJ1-1,TGTGCCAGCAGCTTAGAGGGGGGAACGAACACTGAAGCTTTCTTT,CASSLEGGTNTEAFF
TRBV5-1,-,-,TRBJ2-5,TGCGCCAGCTCGTTGGGCTCGATTCAAGAGACCCAGTACTTC,CASSLGSIQETQYF
TRBV20-1,-,-,TRBJ2-3,TGCAGTGCTAGTCAGTTAGATACGCAGTATTTT,CSASQLDTQYF
TRBV6-5,-,-,TRBJ1-4,TGTGCCAGCCACAATGGAGGGGAAAAACTGTTTTTT,CASHNGGEKLFF
TRBV28,-,-,TRBJ1-1,TGTGCCAGCAGCAGTTCAGGGGCCGGAATGAACACTGAAGCTTTCTTT,CASSSSGAGMNTEAFF
TRBV7-2,-,TRBD1,TRBJ2-1,TGTGCCAGCAGCCTCTCCTTAACAGGGGACCCCTACAATGAGCAGTTCTTC,CASSLSLTGDPYNEQFF
TRBV28,-,-,TRBJ2-1,TGTGCCAGCAGCCCCTGGGCGGTGAGATCCTACAATGAGCAGTTCTTC,CASSPWAVRSYNEQFF
TRBV28,-,TRBD2,TRBJ2-2,TGTGCCAGCCGACACCCGCGGGGGACGAACACCGGGGAGCTGTTTTTT,CASRHPRGTNTGELFF
TRBV3-1/TRBV3-2,-,TRBD1,TRBJ2-7,TGTGCCAGCAGCCGTCGGTCGGGACAGGGGGCGTACGAGCAGTACTTC,CASSRRSGQGAYEQYF
TRBV3-1/TRBV3-2,-,TRBD2,TRBJ2-1,TGTGCCAGCAGCCAATTTTATAGCGGGAGGGGGGGCAATGAGCAGTTCTTC,CASSQFYSGRGGNEQFF
TRBV2,-,-,TRBJ1-5,TGTGCCAGCAGTGTCCTTTCAGGGCTTCAGCCCCAGCATTTT,CASSVLSGLQPQHF
TRBV15,-,-,TRBJ1-5,TGTGCCAGTACAAGGGGGGTAAATCAGCCCCAGCATTTT,CASTRGVNQPQHF
TRBV19,-,-,TRBJ2-4,TGTGCCAGTAGTACCTACTACAGGGAGGACAAAAACATTCAGTACTTC,CASSTYYREDKNIQYF
TRBV6-1,-,-,TRBJ1-4,TGTGCCAGCAGTGAACTTGGGTCCTACAATGAAAAACTGTTTTTT,CASSELGSYNEKLFF
TRBV11-2,-,-,TRBJ2-1,TGTGCCAGCAGCCTCTCTGGGAGGAGAAGCTCCTACAATGAGCAGTTCTTC,CASSLSGRRSSYNEQFF
TRBV30,-,TRBD1,TRBJ1-5,TGTGCCTGGAGTGATGGAGACAGGGGGCTAGGAGATAGCAATCAGCCCCAGCATTTT,CAWSDGDRGLGDSNQPQHF
TRBV7-9,few,TRBD2,TRBJ2-3,TGTGCCAGCAGCTTAGTCGCGGGGGGATATACGCAGTATTTT,CASSLVAGGYTQYF
TRBV19,-,TRBD1,TRBJ1-1,TGTGCCAGTAGTATAATAGACAGGGCGAACACTGAAGCTTTCTTT,CASSIIDRANTEAFF
TRBV27,-,-,TRBJ1-3,TGTGCCAGCAGTTTAGTTGGGGTAAGCTCTGGAAACACCATATATTTT,CASSLVGVSSGNTIYF
TRBV9,-,-,TRBJ2-5,TGTGCCAGCAGCGTAGCTCGGGAGCCGGGGGAGACCCAGTACTTC,CASSVAREPGETQYF
TRBV12-5,-,TRBD2,TRBJ2-3,TGTGCTAGTGGTTCGTTACTAGCGGGGCTCACAGATACGCAGTATTTT,CASGSLLAGLTDTQYF